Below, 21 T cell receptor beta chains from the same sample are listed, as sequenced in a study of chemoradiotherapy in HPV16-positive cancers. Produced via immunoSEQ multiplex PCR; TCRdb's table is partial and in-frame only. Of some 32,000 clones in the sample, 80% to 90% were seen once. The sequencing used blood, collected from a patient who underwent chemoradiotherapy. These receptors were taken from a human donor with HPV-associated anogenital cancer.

CDR3 residues: CASSTATSGRTYEQYF. The CDR3 nucleotides are TGTGCCAGCAGTACCGCGACTAGCGGGAGAACTTACGAGCAGTACTTC. The chain links TRBV27 to TRBJ2-7; 12 bases are shared with TRBD2. The trim removed 5 bases at V and 4 bases at J, leaving 9 bases unmatched. The CDR3 has 16 amino acids. Germline V gives CDR1 MNHEY, CDR2 SMNVEV (reference sequence).

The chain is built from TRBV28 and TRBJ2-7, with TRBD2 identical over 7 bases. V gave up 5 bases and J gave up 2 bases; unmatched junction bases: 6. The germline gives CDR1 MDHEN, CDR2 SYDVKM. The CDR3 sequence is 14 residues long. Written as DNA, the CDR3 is TGTGCCAGCAGTGGCACCGGGACTACCTACGAGCAGTACTTC. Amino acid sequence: CASSGTGTTYEQYF.

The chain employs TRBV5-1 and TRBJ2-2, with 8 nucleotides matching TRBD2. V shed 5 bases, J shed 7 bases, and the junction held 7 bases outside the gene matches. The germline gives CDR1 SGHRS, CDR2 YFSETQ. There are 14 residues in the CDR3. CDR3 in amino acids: CASSGTRKGGELFF. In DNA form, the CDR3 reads TGCGCCAGCAGTGGGACTAGGAAGGGCGGGGAGCTGTTTTTT.

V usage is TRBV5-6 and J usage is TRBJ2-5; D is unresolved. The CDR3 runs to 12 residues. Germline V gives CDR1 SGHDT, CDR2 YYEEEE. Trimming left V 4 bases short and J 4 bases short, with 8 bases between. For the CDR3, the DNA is TGTGCCAGCAGCGGAACCAGAGAGACCCAGTACTTC. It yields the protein CASSGTRETQYF.

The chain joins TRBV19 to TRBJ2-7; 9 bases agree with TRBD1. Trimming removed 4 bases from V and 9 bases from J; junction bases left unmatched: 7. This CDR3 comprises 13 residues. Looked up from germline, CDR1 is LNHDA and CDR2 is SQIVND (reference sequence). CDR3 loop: CASSRDRQGGQYF. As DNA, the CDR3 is TGTGCCAGTAGTAGAGATCGACAGGGGGGGCAGTACTTC.

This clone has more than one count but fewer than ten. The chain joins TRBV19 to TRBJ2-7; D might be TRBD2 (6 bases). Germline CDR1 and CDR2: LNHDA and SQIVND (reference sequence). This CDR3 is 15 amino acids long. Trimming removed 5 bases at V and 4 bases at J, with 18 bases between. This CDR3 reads CASSESRGLPYEQYF. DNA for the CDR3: TGTGCCAGTAGTGAAAGTCGGGGACTCCCATACGAGCAGTACTTC.

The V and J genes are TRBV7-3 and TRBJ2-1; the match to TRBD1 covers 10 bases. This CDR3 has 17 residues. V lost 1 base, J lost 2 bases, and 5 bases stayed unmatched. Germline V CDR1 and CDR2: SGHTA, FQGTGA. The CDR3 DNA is TGTGCCAGCAGCTTAATCCGCGGGACAGGGGCCTACAATGAGCAGTTCTTC. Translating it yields CASSLIRGTGAYNEQFF.

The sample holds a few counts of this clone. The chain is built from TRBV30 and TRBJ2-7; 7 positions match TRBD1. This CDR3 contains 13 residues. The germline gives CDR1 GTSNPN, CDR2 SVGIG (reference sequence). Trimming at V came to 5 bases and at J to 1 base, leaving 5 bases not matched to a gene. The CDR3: CAWGTAYSYEQYF. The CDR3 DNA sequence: TGTGCCTGGGGGACAGCCTATTCCTACGAGCAGTACTTC.

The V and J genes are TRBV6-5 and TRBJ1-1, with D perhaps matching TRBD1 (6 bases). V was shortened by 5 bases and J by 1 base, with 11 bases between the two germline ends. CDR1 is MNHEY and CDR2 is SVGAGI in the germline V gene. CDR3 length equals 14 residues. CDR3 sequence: CASSLVTGNTEAFF. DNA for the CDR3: TGTGCCAGCAGTCTCGTGACAGGGAACACTGAAGCTTTCTTT.

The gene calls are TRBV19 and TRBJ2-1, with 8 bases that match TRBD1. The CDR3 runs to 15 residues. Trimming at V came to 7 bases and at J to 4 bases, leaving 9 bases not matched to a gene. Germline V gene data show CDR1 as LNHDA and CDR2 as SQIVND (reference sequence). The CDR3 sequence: CASIPGQGGYNEQFF. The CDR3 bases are TGTGCCAGTATCCCCGGACAGGGTGGATACAATGAGCAGTTCTTC. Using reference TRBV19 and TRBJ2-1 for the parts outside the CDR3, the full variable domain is DGGITQSPKYLFRKEGQNVTLSCEQNLNHDAMYWYRQDPGQGLRLIYYSQIVNDFQKGDIAEGYSVSREKKESFPLTVTSAQKNPTAFYLCASIPGQGGYNEQFFGPGTRLTVL.

The CDR3 DNA sequence: TGTGCCATCAGACCAACTAGCGGGATCCACCAAGAGACCCAGTACTTC. It is translated as CAIRPTSGIHQETQYF. The chain uses TRBV10-3 and TRBJ2-5, with 10 bases that match TRBD2. Germline V CDR1 and CDR2: ENHRY, SYGVKD. Germline trimming cut 6 bases from V and 0 bases from J; bases unmatched to any gene: 7. The CDR3 is made up of 16 amino acids.

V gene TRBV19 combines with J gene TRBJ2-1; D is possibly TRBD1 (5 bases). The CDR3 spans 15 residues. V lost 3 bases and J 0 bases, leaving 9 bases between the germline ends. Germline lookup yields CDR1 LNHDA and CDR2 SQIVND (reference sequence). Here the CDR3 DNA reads TGTGCCAGTAGTATTACAGGCAGCTCCTACAATGAGCAGTTCTTC. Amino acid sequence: CASSITGSSYNEQFF.

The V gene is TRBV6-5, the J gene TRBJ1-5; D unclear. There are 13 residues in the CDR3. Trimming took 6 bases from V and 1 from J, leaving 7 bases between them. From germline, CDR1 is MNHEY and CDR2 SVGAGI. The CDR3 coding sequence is TGTGCCAGCAGGTTTAGCAGCAATCAGCCCCAGCATTTT. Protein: CASRFSSNQPQHF.

The CDR3 DNA reads TGTGCCATCAGTGGGGGCGGAACTAGCACAGATACGCAGTATTTT. Protein sequence: CAISGGGTSTDTQYF. The chain links TRBV10-3 to TRBJ2-3; tentative D call: TRBD1 (5 bases). This CDR3 spans 15 amino acids. From germline, CDR1 is ENHRY and CDR2 SYGVKD. The V end lost 4 bases, the J end lost 0 bases, and 11 bases lay between the germline ends.

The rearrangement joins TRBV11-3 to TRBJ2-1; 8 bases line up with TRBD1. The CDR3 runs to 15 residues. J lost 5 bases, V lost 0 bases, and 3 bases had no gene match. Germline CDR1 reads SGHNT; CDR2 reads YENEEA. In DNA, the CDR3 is TGTGCCAGCAGCTTAGATGGGACAGGAAACAATGAGCAGTTCTTC. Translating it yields CASSLDGTGNNEQFF.

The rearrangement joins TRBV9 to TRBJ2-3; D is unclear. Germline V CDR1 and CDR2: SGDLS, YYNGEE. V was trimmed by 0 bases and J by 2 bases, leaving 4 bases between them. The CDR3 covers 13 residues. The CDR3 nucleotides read TGTGCCAGCAGCGTAGACGACACAGATACGCAGTATTTT. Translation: CASSVDDTDTQYF.

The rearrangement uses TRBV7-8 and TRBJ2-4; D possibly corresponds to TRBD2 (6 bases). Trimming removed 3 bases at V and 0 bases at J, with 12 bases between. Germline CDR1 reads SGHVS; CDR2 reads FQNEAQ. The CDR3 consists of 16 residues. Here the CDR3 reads CASSFGGAQAKNIQYF. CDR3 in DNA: TGTGCCAGCAGCTTTGGAGGGGCCCAAGCCAAAAACATTCAGTACTTC.

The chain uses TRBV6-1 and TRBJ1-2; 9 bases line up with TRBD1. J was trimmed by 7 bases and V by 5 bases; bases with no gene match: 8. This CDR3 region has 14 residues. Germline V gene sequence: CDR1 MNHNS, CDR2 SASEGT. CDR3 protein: CASSSQQGAGGYTF. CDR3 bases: TGTGCCAGCAGTTCTCAACAGGGGGCCGGTGGCTACACCTTC.

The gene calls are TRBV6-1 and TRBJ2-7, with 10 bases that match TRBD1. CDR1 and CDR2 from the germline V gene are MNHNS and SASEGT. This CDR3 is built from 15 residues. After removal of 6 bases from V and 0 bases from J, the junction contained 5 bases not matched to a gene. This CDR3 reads CASRDRGLSSYEQYF. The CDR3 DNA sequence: TGTGCCAGCAGAGACAGGGGGCTGAGCTCCTACGAGCAGTACTTC.

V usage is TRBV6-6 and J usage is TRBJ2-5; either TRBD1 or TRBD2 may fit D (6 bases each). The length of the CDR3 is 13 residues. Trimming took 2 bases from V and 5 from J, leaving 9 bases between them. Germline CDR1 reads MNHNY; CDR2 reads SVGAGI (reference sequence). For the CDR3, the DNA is TGTGCCAGCAGTTACACAGGGAGGGAGACCCAGTACTTC. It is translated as CASSYTGRETQYF.

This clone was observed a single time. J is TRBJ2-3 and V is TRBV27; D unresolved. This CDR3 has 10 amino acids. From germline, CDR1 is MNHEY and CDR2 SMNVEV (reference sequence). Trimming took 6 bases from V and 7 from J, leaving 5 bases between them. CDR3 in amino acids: CASRGNTQYF. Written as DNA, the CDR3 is TGTGCCAGCAGGGGTAATACGCAGTATTTT.